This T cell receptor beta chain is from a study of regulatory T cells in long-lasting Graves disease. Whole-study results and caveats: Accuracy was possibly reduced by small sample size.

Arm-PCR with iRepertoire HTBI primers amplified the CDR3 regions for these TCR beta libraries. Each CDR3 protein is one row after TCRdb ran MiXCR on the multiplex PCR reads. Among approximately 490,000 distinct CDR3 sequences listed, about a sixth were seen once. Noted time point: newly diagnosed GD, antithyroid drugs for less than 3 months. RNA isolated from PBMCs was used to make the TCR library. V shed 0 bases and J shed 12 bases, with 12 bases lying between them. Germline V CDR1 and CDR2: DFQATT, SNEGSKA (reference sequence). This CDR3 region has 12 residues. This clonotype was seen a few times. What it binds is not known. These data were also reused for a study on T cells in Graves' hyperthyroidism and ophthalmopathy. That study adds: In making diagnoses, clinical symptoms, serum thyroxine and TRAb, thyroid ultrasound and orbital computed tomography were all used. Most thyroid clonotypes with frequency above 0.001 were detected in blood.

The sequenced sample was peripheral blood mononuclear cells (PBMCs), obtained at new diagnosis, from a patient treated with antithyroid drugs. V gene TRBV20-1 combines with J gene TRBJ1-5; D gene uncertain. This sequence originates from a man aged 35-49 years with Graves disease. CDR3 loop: CSARDKGVLQHF. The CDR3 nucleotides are TGCAGTGCTAGAGATAAGGGCGTTCTCCAGCATTTT.